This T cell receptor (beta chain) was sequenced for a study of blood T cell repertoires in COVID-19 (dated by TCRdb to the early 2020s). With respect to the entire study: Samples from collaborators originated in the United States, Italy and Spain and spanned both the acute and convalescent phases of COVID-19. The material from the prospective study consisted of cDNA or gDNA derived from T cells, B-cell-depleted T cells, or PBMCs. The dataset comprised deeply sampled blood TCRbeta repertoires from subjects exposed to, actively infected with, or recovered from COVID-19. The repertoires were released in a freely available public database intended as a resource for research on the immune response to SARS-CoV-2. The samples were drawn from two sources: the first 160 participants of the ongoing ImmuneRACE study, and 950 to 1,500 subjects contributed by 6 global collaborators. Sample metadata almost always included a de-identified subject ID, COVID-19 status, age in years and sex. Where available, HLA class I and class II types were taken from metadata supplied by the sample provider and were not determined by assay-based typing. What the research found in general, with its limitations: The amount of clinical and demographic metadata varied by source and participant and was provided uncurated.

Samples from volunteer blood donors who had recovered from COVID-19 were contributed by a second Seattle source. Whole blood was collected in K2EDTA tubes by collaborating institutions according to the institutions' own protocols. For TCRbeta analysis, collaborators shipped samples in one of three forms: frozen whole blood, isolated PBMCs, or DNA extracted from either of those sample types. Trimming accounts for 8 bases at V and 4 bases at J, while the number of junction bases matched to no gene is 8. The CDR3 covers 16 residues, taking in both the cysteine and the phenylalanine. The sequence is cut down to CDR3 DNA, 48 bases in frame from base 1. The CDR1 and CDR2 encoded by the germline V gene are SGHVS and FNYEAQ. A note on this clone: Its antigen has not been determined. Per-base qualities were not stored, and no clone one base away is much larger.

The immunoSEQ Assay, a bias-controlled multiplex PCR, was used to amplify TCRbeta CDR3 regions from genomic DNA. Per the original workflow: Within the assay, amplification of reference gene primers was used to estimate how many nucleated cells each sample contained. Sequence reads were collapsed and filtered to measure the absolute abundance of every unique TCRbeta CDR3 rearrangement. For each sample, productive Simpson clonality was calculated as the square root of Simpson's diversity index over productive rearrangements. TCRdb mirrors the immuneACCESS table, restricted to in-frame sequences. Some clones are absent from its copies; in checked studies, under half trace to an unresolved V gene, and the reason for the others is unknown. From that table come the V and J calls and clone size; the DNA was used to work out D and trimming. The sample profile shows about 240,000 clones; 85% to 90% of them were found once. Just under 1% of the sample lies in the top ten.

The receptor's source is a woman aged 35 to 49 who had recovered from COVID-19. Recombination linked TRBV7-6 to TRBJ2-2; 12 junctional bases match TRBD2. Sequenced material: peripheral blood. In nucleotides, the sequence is TGTGCCAGCCGACCTAGCGGGAGGGCCACCACCGGGGAGCTGTTTTTT. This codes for CASRPSGRATTGELFF. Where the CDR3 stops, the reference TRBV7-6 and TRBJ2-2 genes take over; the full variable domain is GAGVSQSPRYKVTKRGQDVALRCDPISGHVSLYWYRQALGQGPEFLTYFNYEAQQDKSGLPNDRFSAERPEGSISTLTIQRTEQRDSAMYRCASRPSGRATTGELFFGEGSRLTVL.